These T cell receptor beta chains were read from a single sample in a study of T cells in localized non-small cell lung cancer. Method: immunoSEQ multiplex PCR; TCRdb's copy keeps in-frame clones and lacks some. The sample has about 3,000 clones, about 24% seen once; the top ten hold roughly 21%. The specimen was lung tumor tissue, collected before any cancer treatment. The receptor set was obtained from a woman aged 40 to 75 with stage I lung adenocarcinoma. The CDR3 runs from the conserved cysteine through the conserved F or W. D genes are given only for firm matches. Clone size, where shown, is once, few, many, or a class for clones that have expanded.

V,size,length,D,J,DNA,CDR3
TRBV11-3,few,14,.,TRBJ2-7,TGTGCCAGCAGCTTAAAGGCCGCCTCCTACGAGCAGTACTTC,CASSLKAASYEQYF
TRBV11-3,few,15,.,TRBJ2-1,TGTGCCAGCAGCTTGTCAGGGTGGGTCTACAATGAGCAGTTCTTC,CASSLSGWVYNEQFF
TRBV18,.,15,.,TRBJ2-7,TGTGCCAGCTCACCCTGGGGGCCAGGTCCCTACGAGCAGTACTTC,CASSPWGPGPYEQYF
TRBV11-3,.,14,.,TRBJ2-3,TGTGCCAGCAGCTTAGGCCGATCCACAGATACGCAGTATTTT,CASSLGRSTDTQYF
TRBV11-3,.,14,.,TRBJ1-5,TGTGCCAGCAGCTTAGTCGGTAGCAATCAGCCCCAGCATTTT,CASSLVGSNQPQHF
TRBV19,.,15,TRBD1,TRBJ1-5,TGTGCCAGTAGTTCGACAGGGGGGAACAATCAGCCCCAGCATTTT,CASSSTGGNNQPQHF
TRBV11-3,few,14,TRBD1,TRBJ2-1,TGTGCCAGCAGCATAGACAGGGTAAGCGGTGAGCAGTTCTTC,CASSIDRVSGEQFF
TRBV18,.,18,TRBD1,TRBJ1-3,TGTGCCAGCTCACCACTATGGACAGGGTCGGTAGTCGGAAACACCATATATTTT,CASSPLWTGSVVGNTIYF
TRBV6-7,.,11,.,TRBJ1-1,TGTGCCAGCAGTCGGGCCACTGAAGCTTTCTTT,CASSRATEAFF
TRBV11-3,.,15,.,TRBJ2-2,TGTGCCAGCAGCTTGGGAGGGGGTGTCACCGGGGAGCTGTTTTTT,CASSLGGGVTGELFF
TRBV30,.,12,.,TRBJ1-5,TGTGCCTGGAGTGTCGACCATCAGCCCCAGCATTTT,CAWSVDHQPQHF
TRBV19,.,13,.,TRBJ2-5,TGTGCCAGTAGTATTTCGGAGAGAGAGACCCAGTACTTC,CASSISERETQYF
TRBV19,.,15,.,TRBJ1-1,TGTGCCAGTAGTATGAACGTCGAGACAGTTGATGAAGCTTTCTTT,CASSMNVETVDEAFF
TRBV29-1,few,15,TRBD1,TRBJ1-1,TGCAGCGTTGGAAGTCCGGGACAGATGAACACTGAAGCTTTCTTT,CSVGSPGQMNTEAFF
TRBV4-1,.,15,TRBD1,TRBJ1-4,TGCGCCAGCAGCCAAACGACAGGGACGGGTGAAAAACTGTTTTTT,CASSQTTGTGEKLFF
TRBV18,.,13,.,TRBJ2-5,TGTGCCAGCTCACCACCGAGCCAAGAGACCCAGTACTTC,CASSPPSQETQYF
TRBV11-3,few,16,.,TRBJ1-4,TGTGCCAGCAGCTTAGATCGGACTGCAACTAATGAAAAACTGTTTTTT,CASSLDRTATNEKLFF
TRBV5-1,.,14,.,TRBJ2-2,TGCGCCAGCAGCTCCCCCGGGATCACCGGGGAGCTGTTTTTT,CASSSPGITGELFF
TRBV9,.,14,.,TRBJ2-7,TGTGCCACCAGGGACAAGGTGAATTCCTACGAGCAGTACTTC,CATRDKVNSYEQYF
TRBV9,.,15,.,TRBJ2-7,TGTGCCAGCAGCGTATGGGAACAGAACTCCTACGAGCAGTACTTC,CASSVWEQNSYEQYF
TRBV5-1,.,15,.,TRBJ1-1,TGCGCCAGCAGCTGGCTGACAGCTCCGAACACTGAAGCTTTCTTT,CASSWLTAPNTEAFF
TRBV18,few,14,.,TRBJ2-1,TGTGCCAGCTCACCACCGTTGACAGGAGATGAGCAGTTCTTC,CASSPPLTGDEQFF
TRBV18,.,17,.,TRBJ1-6,TGTGCCAGCTCACCAGCTGGTCGCCCGGTGGTGGGTTCACCCCTCCACTTT,CASSPAGRPVVGSPLHF
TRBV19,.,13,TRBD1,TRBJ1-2,TGTGCCAGTAGTAAACAGGGGAACTATGGCTACACCTTC,CASSKQGNYGYTF
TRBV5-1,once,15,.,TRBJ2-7,TGCGCCAGCAGCCAAAACCCGGATAGCTCCTACGAGCAGTACTTC,CASSQNPDSSYEQYF
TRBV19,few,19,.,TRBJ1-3,TGTGCCAGAGGGGGGGCAAGGGACCCCAATGACCGCTCTGGAAACACCATATATTTT,CARGGARDPNDRSGNTIYF
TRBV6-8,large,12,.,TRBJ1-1,TGTGCCATCAGTGGTGCGGGTTTGAAGGCTTTCTTT,CAISGAGLKAFF
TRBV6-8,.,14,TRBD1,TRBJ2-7,TGTGCCAGCAGTTACCTCCAGGGGGCCTACGAGCAGTACTTC,CASSYLQGAYEQYF
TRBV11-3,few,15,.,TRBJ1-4,TGTGCCAGCAGCTCGAGCCCAGCAACTAATGAAAAACTGTTTTTT,CASSSSPATNEKLFF
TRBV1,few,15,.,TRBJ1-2,TGCGCCAGCAGCCAAGATGCGGCCAGTAACTATGGCTACACCTTC,CASSQDAASNYGYTF
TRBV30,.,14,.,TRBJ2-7,TGTGCCTGGAGTGACTCTTGGAAGGACTACGAGCAGTACTTC,CAWSDSWKDYEQYF
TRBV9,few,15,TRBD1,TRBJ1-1,TGTGCCAGCAGCGTAGGACAGGGGGCGAGCACTGAAGCTTTCTTT,CASSVGQGASTEAFF
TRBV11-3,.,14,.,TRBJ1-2,TGTGCCAGCACCCCTGGGACCGCTAACTATGGCTACACCTTC,CASTPGTANYGYTF
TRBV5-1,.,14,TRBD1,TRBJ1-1,TGCGCCAGCAGCTCGACGGGGACAGGGGCTGAAGCTTTTTTT,CASSSTGTGAEAFF
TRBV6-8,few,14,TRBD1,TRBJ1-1,TGTGCCAGCAGTCGCGGACAGGGAGGTACTGAAGCTTTCTTT,CASSRGQGGTEAFF
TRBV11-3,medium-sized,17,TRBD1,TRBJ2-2,TGTGCCAGCAGCTTGTGGTGGACAGGGGTTTTAGCCGGGGAGCTGTTTTTT,CASSLWWTGVLAGELFF
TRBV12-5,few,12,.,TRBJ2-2,TGTGCTAGTGGTAAACATGAATGGGAGCTGTTTTTT,CASGKHEWELFF
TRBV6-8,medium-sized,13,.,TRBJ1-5,TGTGCCATCAGTGCTGAAGGGGATCAGCCCCAGCATTTT,CAISAEGDQPQHF
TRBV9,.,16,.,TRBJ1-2,TGTGCCAGCAGTGAAGCGCGCGGGGGACCGGGCTATGGCTACACCTTC,CASSEARGGPGYGYTF
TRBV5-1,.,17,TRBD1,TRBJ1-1,TGCGCCAGCAGCCAACAGGGGGCCACCCGAGGTCGGACTGAAGCTTTCTTT,CASSQQGATRGRTEAFF
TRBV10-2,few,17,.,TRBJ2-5,TGCGCCACCTGTTTCTCAGGGGCCGATTTGATACAAGAGACCCAGTACTTC,CATCFSGADLIQETQYF
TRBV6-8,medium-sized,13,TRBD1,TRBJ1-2,TGTGCCAGCAGTCTGGCGTCAGGGGGTGGCTACACCTTC,CASSLASGGGYTF
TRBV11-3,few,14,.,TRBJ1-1,TGTGCCAGCAGCCCGACAACGGGGCTCACTGAAGCTTTCTTT,CASSPTTGLTEAFF
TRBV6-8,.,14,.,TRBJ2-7,TGTGCCAGCAGTTACTCAGAAACAGGTTACGAGCAGTACTTC,CASSYSETGYEQYF
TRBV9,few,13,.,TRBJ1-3,TGTGCCAGCATCGGGGAGCGAGGAAACACCATATATTTT,CASIGERGNTIYF
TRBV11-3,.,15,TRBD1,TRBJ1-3,TGTGCCAGCAGCTCCCGGACAGGCTCTGGAAACACCATATATTTT,CASSSRTGSGNTIYF
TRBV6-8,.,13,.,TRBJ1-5,TGTGCCTCTACAGGTTATAGCAATCAGCCCCAGCATTTT,CASTGYSNQPQHF
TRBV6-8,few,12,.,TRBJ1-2,TGTGCCAGCAGTTACTTGGACTATGGCTACACCTTC,CASSYLDYGYTF
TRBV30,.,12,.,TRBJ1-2,TGTGCCTGGAGTGTACAGGAGGGAGGCTACACCTTC,CAWSVQEGGYTF
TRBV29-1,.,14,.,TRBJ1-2,TGCAGCGTGAGTGGGGGGCTCAGTGGGGTATCCTACACCTTC,CSVSGGLSGVSYTF
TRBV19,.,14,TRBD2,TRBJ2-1,TGTGCCAGTAGTCCCGGGACTAGCGGGGGCGAGCAGTTCTTC,CASSPGTSGGEQFF
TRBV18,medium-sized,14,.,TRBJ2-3,TGTGCCAGCTCACCAACACCACGCTCGGATACGCAGTATTTT,CASSPTPRSDTQYF
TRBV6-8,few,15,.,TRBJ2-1,TGTGCCAGTGTGTACGCGGGTAGCTCCTACAATGAGCAGTTCTTC,CASVYAGSSYNEQFF